These T cell receptor beta chains were read from a single sample in a study of OX40 agonist ivuxolimab in advanced cancers. The repertoire was sequenced with immunoSEQ multiplex PCR; TCRdb's copy has only in-frame clones and lacks some. This sample has approximately 99,000 clones; roughly 95% occur once, and the top ten carry approximately 2%. The input for sequencing was CD4+ or CD8+ T cells sorted from blood, taken in a trial of the OX40 agonist ivuxolimab. The receptors shown here come from an adult with an advanced solid tumor such as melanoma, head and neck, liver or kidney cancer. The CDR3 runs from the conserved cysteine through the conserved F or W. The D gene is left open where the match is weak. The size of a clone is reported for some rows only, either as once, few or many, or as a class for expanded clones.

TRBD1	NA	TRBV28	TRBJ2-1	TGTGCCAGCAGTCGTCCGGTCCCACAGGGGGATGAGCAGTTCTTC	CASSRPVPQGDEQFF
NA	NA	TRBV5-1	TRBJ2-2	TGCGCCAGCAGCGCGGGACTGGACACCGGGGAGCTGTTTTTT	CASSAGLDTGELFF
NA	NA	TRBV20-1	TRBJ2-1	TGCAGTGCTAGCCGGGGGAATGAGCAGTTCTTC	CSASRGNEQFF
NA	NA	TRBV27	TRBJ1-5	TGTGCCAGCAGTTTAGCGGCATTCAATCAGCCCCAGCATTTT	CASSLAAFNQPQHF
NA	NA	TRBV13	TRBJ2-2	TGTGCCAGCAGCTTTGGCAGCCACAGGACCGGGGAGCTGTTTTTT	CASSFGSHRTGELFF
TRBD2	NA	TRBV11-2	TRBJ2-3	TGTGCCAGCAGCCGGGGGGGTGGTGGTGCAGATACGCAGTATTTT	CASSRGGGGADTQYF
TRBD2	NA	TRBV9	TRBJ2-1	TGTGCCAGCAGCTTTAGCCCTAGCGGGAGTTCCTACAATGAGCAGTTCTTC	CASSFSPSGSSYNEQFF
NA	NA	TRBV7-6	TRBJ1-5	TGTGCCAGCAGCTTAGGGGTTGGCAGGGACTTGCATTTT	CASSLGVGRDLHF
NA	NA	TRBV19	TRBJ2-2	TGTGCCAGTAGCCCTGGGGTCACCGGGGAGCTGTTTTTT	CASSPGVTGELFF
NA	once	TRBV10-2	TRBJ1-2	TGCGCCAGCAGTGAGTTGGCTGAACTTCCCAACTATGGCTACACCTTC	CASSELAELPNYGYTF
TRBD1	NA	TRBV7-3	TRBJ1-4	TGTGCCAGCAGCTCCTGGACAGGGCCGAATGAAAAACTGTTTTTT	CASSSWTGPNEKLFF
TRBD2	once	TRBV7-3	TRBJ2-5	TGTGCCAGCAGCTTGGGAGCGGGAGGGCCGGAGACCCAGTACTTC	CASSLGAGGPETQYF
NA	NA	TRBV7-3	TRBJ2-1	TGTGCCAGCAGCCCCGGGCCCGACAATGAGCAGTTCTTC	CASSPGPDNEQFF
TRBD2	NA	TRBV9	TRBJ2-2	TGTGCCAGCAGCGGTAGCGGGTTGTTCGCGAACACCGGGGAGCTGTTTTTT	CASSGSGLFANTGELFF
NA	few	TRBV5-5	TRBJ1-1	TGTGCCAGCAGCTTGGGCGGAGGGGTCACTGAAGCTTTCTTT	CASSLGGGVTEAFF
TRBD2	once	TRBV9	TRBJ2-4	TGTGCCAGCAGCGTAGGGGGGGGGAGGAAAAACATTCAGTACTTC	CASSVGGGRKNIQYF
NA	NA	TRBV28	TRBJ1-5	TGTGCCAGCAGTCCCCTCGTCTTAAGCAATCAGCCCCAGCATTTT	CASSPLVLSNQPQHF
NA	NA	TRBV27	TRBJ1-6	TGTGCCAGCAGTCCCCAAACAGGGAGCTCCTATAATTCACCCCTCCACTTT	CASSPQTGSSYNSPLHF
NA	NA	TRBV7-9	TRBJ1-4	TGCGCCAGCAGCCAAGATCGAGGACAGCCCTACGAAAAACTGTTTTTT	CASSQDRGQPYEKLFF
TRBD1	few	TRBV28	TRBJ1-1	TGTGCCAGCAGTCTCCCCCTCGACAGGGACACTGAAGCTTTCTTT	CASSLPLDRDTEAFF
NA	NA	TRBV7-9	TRBJ1-2	TGTGCCAGCAGCTTAGAACAGACCCACTATGGCTACACCTTC	CASSLEQTHYGYTF
NA	NA	TRBV6-5	TRBJ1-4	TGTGCCAGCAGTTACTCCCGGGGTGAAAAACTGTTTTTT	CASSYSRGEKLFF
TRBD1	NA	TRBV25-1	TRBJ2-7	TGTGCCAGCTTGGGACAGGGGTACGAGCAGTACTTC	CASLGQGYEQYF
NA	NA	TRBV19	TRBJ2-7	TGTGCCAGTAGTATAGATCAGCGGGGACACCCCGGGGAGCAGTACTTC	CASSIDQRGHPGEQYF
NA	NA	TRBV4-1	TRBJ1-1	TGCGCCAGCAGCCCTAGCTTCGGGGAGACGAACACTGAAGCTTTCTTT	CASSPSFGETNTEAFF
NA	NA	TRBV28	TRBJ1-1	TGTGCCAGCAACTACGACGGGAGGTTCACTGAAGCTTTCTTT	CASNYDGRFTEAFF
NA	NA	TRBV5-1	TRBJ1-1	TGCGCCAGCCAGACCGGGACGGAATTCTATGGGAACACTGAAGCTTTCTTT	CASQTGTEFYGNTEAFF
NA	NA	TRBV19	TRBJ2-5	TGTGCCACCAGGGGTCTAGCGCGGGAGACCCAGTACTTC	CATRGLARETQYF
TRBD2	NA	TRBV27	TRBJ2-1	TGTGCCAGCAGCCCCGGGACTAGCGGACACAATGAGCAGTTCTTC	CASSPGTSGHNEQFF
TRBD1	NA	TRBV19	TRBJ2-6	TGTGCCACCTCGGACAGGGGGGCCAACGTCCTGACTTTC	CATSDRGANVLTF
NA	NA	TRBV9	TRBJ1-5	TGTGCCAGCAGCGTAGCTCCAGGGAGCCAGCCCCAGCATTTT	CASSVAPGSQPQHF
TRBD2	NA	TRBV6-1	TRBJ2-7	TGTGCCAGCAGTGTACCCCGGGGGGTGGCTAGCGGTACCTACGAGCAGTACTTC	CASSVPRGVASGTYEQYF
NA	NA	TRBV7-9	TRBJ2-5	TGTGCCAGCAGCCCGGGGTCCATTCAAGAGACCCAGTACTTC	CASSPGSIQETQYF
NA	NA	TRBV2	TRBJ1-4	TGTGCCAGCAGTGAAATGGACTGGGGTGCTTATGAAAAACTGTTTTTT	CASSEMDWGAYEKLFF
TRBD1	NA	TRBV10-3	TRBJ2-7	TGTGCCATCAGTGACCCGGGACAGCCCTTATACGAGCAGTACTTC	CAISDPGQPLYEQYF
NA	NA	TRBV27	TRBJ2-5	TGTGCCAGCAGTTTATTTGGCCCCCAAGAGACCCAGTACTTC	CASSLFGPQETQYF
TRBD1	NA	TRBV7-2	TRBJ1-2	TGTGCCAGCAGCTTAGCGGCAAGACAGGGTGCCTATGGCTACACCTTC	CASSLAARQGAYGYTF
TRBD2	once	TRBV28	TRBJ2-1	TGTGCCAGCAGTTCCTCTAGCGGGGGTTACAATGAGCAGTTCTTC	CASSSSSGGYNEQFF
NA	NA	TRBV9	TRBJ2-2	TGTGCCAGCACATCCCCCCCCGGCGGCAACACCGGGGAGCTGTTTTTT	CASTSPPGGNTGELFF
NA	NA	TRBV7-9	TRBJ1-2	TGTGCCAGCAGCTCCTCGAACGTCTATGGCTACACCTTC	CASSSSNVYGYTF
NA	NA	TRBV19	TRBJ1-5	TGTGCCAGTAGTATAGGGCAGGGTAGCAATCAGCCCCAGCATTTT	CASSIGQGSNQPQHF
NA	NA	TRBV19	TRBJ2-3	TGTGCCAGTAGCCAATCGGGGCCCGATACGCAGTATTTT	CASSQSGPDTQYF
TRBD2	NA	TRBV27	TRBJ2-1	TGTGCCAGCAGTTTAAGCGGGAGCTCCTACAATGAGCAGTTCTTC	CASSLSGSSYNEQFF
NA	NA	TRBV9	TRBJ2-1	TGTGCCAGCAGCAATTTCTCCCCGGGAGCCTACAATGAGCAGTTCTTC	CASSNFSPGAYNEQFF
TRBD1	NA	TRBV5-8	TRBJ1-5	TGTGCCATCTCCTCTCCGGGACAGGGGGGTCAGCCCCAGCATTTT	CAISSPGQGGQPQHF
TRBD1	NA	TRBV27	TRBJ2-7	TGTGCCAGCAGTTACGGAGACAGGGGGTACGAGCAGTACTTC	CASSYGDRGYEQYF
TRBD2	NA	TRBV29-1	TRBJ2-1	TGCAGCGTTGCGAGCGGGGGGTACAATGAGCAGTTCTTC	CSVASGGYNEQFF
NA	NA	TRBV7-6	TRBJ2-1	TGTGCCAGCAGCTTAGGGGGCTCCTACAATGAGCAGTTCTTC	CASSLGGSYNEQFF
NA	NA	TRBV5-6	TRBJ1-1	TGTGCCAGCAGCCGGCAGGGCCTGGCTGAAGCTTTCTTT	CASSRQGLAEAFF
NA	NA	TRBV27	TRBJ2-7	TGTGCCAGCAGTCCCCTGGAGGGAGTCTACGAGCAGTACTTC	CASSPLEGVYEQYF
NA	NA	TRBV27	TRBJ2-4	TGTGCCAGCAGTTTATACCAGACAGCCAAAAACATTCAGTACTTC	CASSLYQTAKNIQYF
TRBD1	NA	TRBV5-6	TRBJ1-4	TGTGCCAGCAGCTGGGGACAGGGTGGCGAAAAACTGTTTTTT	CASSWGQGGEKLFF
TRBD2	once	TRBV7-3	TRBJ2-1	TGTGCCAGCAGCTACGGGCCTAGCGGGACCGATGAGCAGTTCTTC	CASSYGPSGTDEQFF